Shown below are 5 T cell receptor beta chains from a single sample sequenced in a study of PD-1 blockade in classical Hodgkin lymphoma. Time point indicated: newly diagnosed, previously untreated cHL patient sample. By magnetic negative selection, CD4+ T cells were purified from thawed PBMCs. The method was immunoSEQ multiplex PCR; TCRdb's version includes in-frame clones alone and lacks a portion of them. The repertoire has under 40,000 clones, about 88% of them found once; the top ten carry more than 1%. The sequencing sample was made of CD4+ T cells from blood. Receptors were obtained from a human donor with classical Hodgkin lymphoma.

The chain employs TRBV6-5 and TRBJ2-7, with D possibly being TRBD1 (5 bases). The CDR3 sequence is 13 residues long. CDR1 and CDR2 (germline): MNHEY, SVGAGI. Trimming took off 2 bases at V and 2 bases at J, with 7 bases between the two ends. CDR3 sequence: CASSYRTTYEQYF. The CDR3 DNA reads TGTGCCAGCAGTTACCGGACAACCTACGAGCAGTACTTC.

This rearrangement joins TRBV4-1 to TRBJ1-2, with a possible D match to TRBD1 (5 bases). Trimming pared 3 bases from V and 3 bases from J, leaving 17 bases between. Per the germline V gene, CDR1 is MGHRA and CDR2 is YSYEKL. The CDR3 is made up of 16 amino acids. CDR3 DNA sequence: TGCGCCAGCAGCCAGACCCGTTCCGAGGGGTACTATGGCTACACCTTC. It translates to CASSQTRSEGYYGYTF.

CDR3: CASSLTVPGELFF. In nucleotides, the CDR3 is TGTGCCAGCAGTTTGACGGTACCCGGGGAGCTGTTTTTT. V and J are TRBV28 and TRBJ2-2; D unresolved. V lost 3 bases and J 6 bases, leaving 8 bases between the germline ends. The CDR3 has 13 residues. CDR1 MDHEN and CDR2 SYDVKM come from the germline V gene.

This clone appeared a single time. The genes are TRBV5-1 and TRBJ1-1; D unclear. Per germline, CDR1 SGHRS and CDR2 YFSETQ. The CDR3 is made up of 13 amino acids. Trimming left V 4 bases short and J 6 bases short, with 13 bases between. The CDR3 sequence: CASSPPAVAEAFF. The CDR3 DNA reads as TGCGCCAGCAGCCCACCGGCGGTTGCTGAAGCTTTCTTT.

J is TRBJ2-7 and V is TRBV4-2; 8 bases line up with TRBD2. This CDR3 spans 14 amino acids. Germline loops: CDR1 LGHNA, CDR2 YNFKEQ. Losses at the gene ends were 4 bases for V and 3 bases for J; bases not matched to a gene: 5. In nucleotides, the CDR3 is TGTGCCAGCAGCCCCCTGACTAGCGACTACGAGCAGTACTTC. This translates into CASSPLTSDYEQYF.